This T cell receptor (beta chain) emerged from a study of cytomegalovirus exposure and HLA in healthy donors. It was with 60 Vbeta and 13 Jbeta primers that the PCR ran. Using immunoSEQ multiplex PCR, the repertoire was profiled, and TCRdb retains in-frame clones only, with some absent. This table holds 160,000 or so clones, approximately 85% found once. Germline loops: CDR1 SQVTM, CDR2 ANQGSEA. V lost 0 bases to trimming and J lost 5 bases, with 8 bases between them. The CDR3 length is 13 residues. The V call is TRBV29-1, the J call TRBJ2-1; no clear D gene. This sequence originates from a man aged 45-60 years in good health and CMV-seropositive. Input material: PBMCs. CDR3 sequence: CSVEDPRNNEQFF. CDR3 in DNA: TGCAGCGTTGAAGATCCCAGGAACAATGAGCAGTTCTTC.